This passage covers 3 T cell receptor beta chains from one sample sequenced in a study of T cell changes during pregnancy in multiple sclerosis. Measured with immunoSEQ multiplex PCR; TCRdb has only the in-frame clones, and not every one. This table has 54,000 or so clones, around 93% appearing once. This material consisted of CD4+ T cells from peripheral blood mononuclear cells, taken before pregnancy. These receptor sequences come from a female donor with multiple sclerosis, enrolled in a pregnancy study.

This sequence joins TRBV6-5 and TRBJ2-7; 11 bases are a match to TRBD2. Germline trimming cut 0 bases from V and 3 bases from J; bases unmatched to any gene: 4. Germline V CDR1 and CDR2: MNHEY, SVGAGI. The CDR3 runs to 16 residues. The CDR3 is CASSYSRLAGIYEQYF. The CDR3 bases are TGTGCCAGCAGTTACTCGAGACTAGCGGGAATCTACGAGCAGTACTTC.

The chain has TRBV28 and TRBJ1-5; 8 nucleotides agree with TRBD1. Per germline, CDR1 MDHEN and CDR2 SYDVKM. CDR3 size: 20 residues. After removal of 4 bases from V and 4 bases from J, the junction contained 21 bases not matched to a gene. CDR3 loop: CASSSFGQGRWRPPNQPQHF. CDR3 nucleotides: TGTGCCAGCAGTTCATTCGGACAGGGAAGGTGGCGGCCCCCTAATCAGCCCCAGCATTTT.

This clone was recorded once. The gene calls are TRBV29-1 and TRBJ1-1; TRBD1 matches at 8 bases. V lost 2 bases to trimming and J lost 5 bases; unmatched junction nucleotides: 10. Germline V gene data show CDR1 as SQVTM and CDR2 as ANQGSEA. The CDR3 covers 15 residues. CDR3 protein: CSVERSAGGRTEAFF. In DNA, the CDR3 is TGCAGCGTTGAAAGATCGGCAGGGGGCCGAACTGAAGCTTTCTTT.